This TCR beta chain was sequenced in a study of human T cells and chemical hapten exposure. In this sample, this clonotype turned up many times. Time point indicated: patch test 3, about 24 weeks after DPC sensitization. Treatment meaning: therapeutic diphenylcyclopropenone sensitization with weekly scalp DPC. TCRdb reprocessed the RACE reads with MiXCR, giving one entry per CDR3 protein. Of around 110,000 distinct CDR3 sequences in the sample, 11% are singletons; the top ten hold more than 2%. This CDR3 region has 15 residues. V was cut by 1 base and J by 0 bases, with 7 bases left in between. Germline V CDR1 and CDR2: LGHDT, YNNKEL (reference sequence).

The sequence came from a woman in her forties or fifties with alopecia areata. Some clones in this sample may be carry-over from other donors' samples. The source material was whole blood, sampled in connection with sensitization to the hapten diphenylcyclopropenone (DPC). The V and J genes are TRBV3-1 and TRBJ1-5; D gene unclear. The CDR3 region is CASSQAGTSNQPQHF. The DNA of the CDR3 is TGTGCCAGCAGCCAAGCGGGTACTAGCAATCAGCCCCAGCATTTT.